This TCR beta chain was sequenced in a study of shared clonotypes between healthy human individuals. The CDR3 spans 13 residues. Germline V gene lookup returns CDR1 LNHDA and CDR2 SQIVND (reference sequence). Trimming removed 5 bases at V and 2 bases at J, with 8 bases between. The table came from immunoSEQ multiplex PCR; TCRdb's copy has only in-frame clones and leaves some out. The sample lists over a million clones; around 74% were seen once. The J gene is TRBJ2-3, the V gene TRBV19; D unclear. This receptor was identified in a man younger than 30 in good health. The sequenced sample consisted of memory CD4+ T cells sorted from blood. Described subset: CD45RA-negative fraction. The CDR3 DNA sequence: TGTGCCAGTAGTCGCAGTGACACAGATACGCAGTATTTT. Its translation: CASSRSDTDTQYF.